These T cell receptor beta chains were read from a single sample in a study of T cells after yellow fever vaccination. TCRdb analysed the 5' RACE reads with MiXCR anew, one entry per CDR3 protein. Found here are a few hundred thousand distinct CDR3 sequences, roughly 17% of them singletons; the top ten hold around a sixth. Material: PBMCs, obtained 5 to 6 days after the first yellow fever vaccination. The receptors derive from a man aged 18-30 years who received the YFV17D yellow fever vaccine. The CDR3 runs from the conserved cysteine through the conserved F or W. A D gene is named only where the DNA matches it firmly. Expanded clones are given a class, and other clones once, few, many or no size at all.

TRBD1 | few | TRBJ2-1 | TRBV27 | TGTGCCAGCAGTTCCTCCGGGACAGGGGGTTACAATGAGCAGTTCTTC | CASSSSGTGGYNEQFF
- | few | TRBJ1-5 | TRBV10-3 | TGTGCCACCGCCGGCCTCGGGCCGGGCGACCACAATCAGCCCCAGCATTTT | CATAGLGPGDHNQPQHF
- | - | TRBJ1-6 | TRBV9 | TGTGCCAGCAGCAACGATTCACCCCTCCACTTT | CASSNDSPLHF
- | once | TRBJ1-2 | TRBV2 | TGTGCCAGCAGTGTTCGAGCTGTCTATGGCTACACCTTC | CASSVRAVYGYTF
- | few | TRBJ1-2 | TRBV2 | TGTGCCAACAGGGCGGTGGGGGGCGAATATGGCTACACCTTC | CANRAVGGEYGYTF
- | few | TRBJ1-5 | TRBV19 | TGTGCCAGTGGAGAAGTACCTGGCCAGCCCCAGCATTTT | CASGEVPGQPQHF
- | few | TRBJ1-2 | TRBV10-3 | TGTGCCATCAGTGAGGCGACAGCGAACTATGGCTACACCTTC | CAISEATANYGYTF
- | few | TRBJ1-2 | TRBV29-1 | TGCAGCGTTGGTGAAGGGCGGGCTCGCCCCTTC | CSVGEGRARPF
- | few | TRBJ2-7 | TRBV5-1 | TGCGCCAGCAGCTTGCAGGGGCCCCCCGACTACGAGCAGTACTTC | CASSLQGPPDYEQYF
- | - | TRBJ2-1 | TRBV7-2 | TGTGCCAGCACCTTTATGGGGGGGGCGAACAATGAGCAGTTCTTC | CASTFMGGANNEQFF
TRBD1 | - | TRBJ1-2 | TRBV6-5 | TGTGCCAGCAGTTACGCGACAGGGGGCGTCTACTATGGCTACACCTTC | CASSYATGGVYYGYTF
- | - | TRBJ1-1 | TRBV12-3/TRBV12-4 | TGTGCCAGCAGTTTTCCCCCCCCACCGACCCCGGGGGGGCGGACTGAAGCTTTCTTT | CASSFPPPPTPGGRTEAFF